Following are 7 T cell receptor beta chains from one sample sequenced in a study of PD-1 blockade in mismatch repair-deficient tumors. The data were produced by immunoSEQ multiplex PCR, yet TCRdb's version contains in-frame clones alone and is incomplete. The repertoire holds 80,000 to 130,000 clones, under 90% seen once, with around 6.9% in the top ten. The sample consisted of peripheral blood, taken roughly 35 weeks after starting pembrolizumab. Receptors were obtained from an adult with mismatch repair-deficient cancer.

This chain connects TRBV2 to TRBJ2-2; 8 bases match TRBD1. Germline assignment: CDR1 SNHLY and CDR2 FYNNEI. The CDR3 contains 14 residues. V lost 3 bases to trimming and J lost 3 bases; unmatched junction nucleotides: 0. The CDR3 DNA reads TGTGCCAGCAGTGACAGGGGGCACACCGGGGAGCTGTTTTTT. Its protein product is CASSDRGHTGELFF.

This chain connects TRBV29-1 to TRBJ2-2; D perhaps matches TRBD1 (6 bases). V lost 4 bases and J lost 9, with 12 bases in between. CDR1 is SQVTM, CDR2 ANQGSEA, per germline. The CDR3 covers 12 residues. The CDR3 sequence: CSVGSGARELFF. The DNA for the CDR3 is TGCAGCGTTGGTTCAGGGGCCCGGGAGCTGTTTTTT.

This clone has only a few counts. The chain employs TRBV5-6 and TRBJ2-3, with D possibly being TRBD1 (5 bases). With 4 bases removed from V and 1 base from J, the gap between germline ends came to 13 bases. Germline V lookup: CDR1 SGHDT, CDR2 YYEEEE. The CDR3 is made up of 15 amino acids. CDR3 coding DNA: TGTGCCAGCAGCGAAGAGACCAGGGGCACAGATACGCAGTATTTT. Encoded protein: CASSEETRGTDTQYF.

CDR3 amino acids: CASSERTGDGTEAFF. CDR3 coding DNA: TGCGCCAGCAGCGAACGGACAGGGGATGGCACTGAAGCTTTCTTT. The chain joins TRBV5-1 to TRBJ1-1, with 9 bases matching TRBD1. Looked up from germline, CDR1 is SGHRS and CDR2 is YFSETQ. The CDR3 runs to 15 residues. With 4 bases clipped from V and 4 bases from J, the junction kept 8 bases outside the gene matches.

CDR3 DNA sequence: TGTGCCAGTAAGGGCGGCCCTCACTACAATGAGCAGTTCTTC. This gives the protein CASKGGPHYNEQFF. The V and J genes are TRBV19 and TRBJ2-1; D is undetermined. The V and J ends lost 7 bases and 3 bases respectively, with 13 bases between them. The CDR3 is 14 amino acids. The germline CDR1 and CDR2 sequences are LNHDA and SQIVND (reference sequence).

The chain combines TRBV15 with TRBJ1-5, with TRBD1 matching 9 bases. The CDR3 sequence is 13 residues long. Germline V gene lookup returns CDR1 LNHNV and CDR2 YYDKDF (reference sequence). J was trimmed by 6 bases and V by 3 bases; bases with no gene match: 0. For the CDR3, the DNA is TGTGCCACCAGCAGGACAGGGGGTCAGCCCCAGCATTTT. It translates to CATSRTGGQPQHF.

The chain carries TRBV19 and TRBJ2-7; TRBD2 is a possible D gene (5 bases). Germline loops: CDR1 LNHDA, CDR2 SQIVND (reference sequence). The CDR3 contains 13 residues. V dropped 11 bases and J dropped 6 bases, with 20 bases sitting between them. CDR3 in amino acids: CASNPGWGVEQYF. As DNA, the CDR3 is TGTGCCTCTAACCCAGGATGGGGAGTCGAGCAGTACTTC.